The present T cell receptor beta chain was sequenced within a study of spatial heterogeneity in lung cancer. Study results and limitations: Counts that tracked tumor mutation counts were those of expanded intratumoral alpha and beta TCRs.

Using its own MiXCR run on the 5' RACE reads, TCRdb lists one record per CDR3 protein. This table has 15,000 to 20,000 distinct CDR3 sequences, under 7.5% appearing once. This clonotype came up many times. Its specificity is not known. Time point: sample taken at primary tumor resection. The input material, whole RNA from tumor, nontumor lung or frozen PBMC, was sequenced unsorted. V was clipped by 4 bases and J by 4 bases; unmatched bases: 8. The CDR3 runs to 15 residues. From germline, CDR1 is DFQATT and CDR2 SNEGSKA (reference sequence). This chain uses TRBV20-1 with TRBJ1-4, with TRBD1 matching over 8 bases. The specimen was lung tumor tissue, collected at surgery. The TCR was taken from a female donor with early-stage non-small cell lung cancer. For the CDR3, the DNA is TGCAGTGCTAAAGGGGGGACAGGTCTTAATGAAAAACTGTTTTTT. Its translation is CSAKGGTGLNEKLFF.